This TCR beta chain was identified in a study of early T cells in non-severe SARS-CoV-2 infection. Background on the study: Sequenced bulk RNA came from whole blood that was unsorted, and chains were unpaired.

The protocol attached unique molecular identifiers to individual cDNA molecules. Each CDR3 protein is one row after TCRdb ran MiXCR on the 5' RACE reads. The data show roughly 100,000 distinct CDR3 sequences, about 12% seen once. V was clipped by 6 bases and J by 2 bases; unmatched bases: 11. This CDR3 comprises 18 residues. The clonotype was recovered from an adult who was a healthcare worker with PCR-confirmed SARS-CoV-2 infection or an uninfected control (not recorded which). The sequencing input was whole blood. This chain joins TRBV12-3 or TRBV12-4 and TRBJ1-5; 12 bases are a match to TRBD1. The CDR3 coding sequence is TGTGCCAGCAGGGTGGGGACAGGGGGCGCATTGGGCAATCAGCCCCAGCATTTT. It is translated as CASRVGTGGALGNQPQHF.